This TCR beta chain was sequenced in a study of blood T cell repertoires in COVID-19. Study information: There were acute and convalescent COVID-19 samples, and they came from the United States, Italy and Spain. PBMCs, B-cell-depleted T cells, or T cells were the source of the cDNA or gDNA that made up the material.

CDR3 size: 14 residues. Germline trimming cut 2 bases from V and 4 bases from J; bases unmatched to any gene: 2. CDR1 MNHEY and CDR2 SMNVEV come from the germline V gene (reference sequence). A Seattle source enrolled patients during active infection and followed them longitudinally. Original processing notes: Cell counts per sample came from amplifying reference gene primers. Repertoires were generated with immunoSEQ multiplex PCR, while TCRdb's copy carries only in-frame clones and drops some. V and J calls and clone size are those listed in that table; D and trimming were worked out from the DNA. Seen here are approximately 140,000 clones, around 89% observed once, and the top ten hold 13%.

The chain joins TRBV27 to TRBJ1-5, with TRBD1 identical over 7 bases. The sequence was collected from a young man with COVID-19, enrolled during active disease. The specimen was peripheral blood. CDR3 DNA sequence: TGTGCCAGCAGTTTAGACAGGGTGAATCAGCCCCAGCATTTT. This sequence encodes CASSLDRVNQPQHF.